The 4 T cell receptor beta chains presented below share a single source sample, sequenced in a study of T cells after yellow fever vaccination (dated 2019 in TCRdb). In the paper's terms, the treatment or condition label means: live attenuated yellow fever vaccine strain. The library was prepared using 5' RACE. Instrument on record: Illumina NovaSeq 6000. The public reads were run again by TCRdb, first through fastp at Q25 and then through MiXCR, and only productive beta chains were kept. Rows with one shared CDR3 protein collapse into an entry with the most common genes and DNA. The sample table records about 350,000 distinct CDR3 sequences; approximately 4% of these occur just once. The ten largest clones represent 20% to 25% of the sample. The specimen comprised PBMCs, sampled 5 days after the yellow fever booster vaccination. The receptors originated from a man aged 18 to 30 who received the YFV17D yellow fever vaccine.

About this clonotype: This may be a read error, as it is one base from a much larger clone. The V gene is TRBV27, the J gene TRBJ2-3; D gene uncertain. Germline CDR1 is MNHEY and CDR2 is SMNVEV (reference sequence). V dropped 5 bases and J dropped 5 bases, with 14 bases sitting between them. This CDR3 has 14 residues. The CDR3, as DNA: TGTGCCAGCAGTCCACCCGCAGGCAGAGATACGCAGTATTTT. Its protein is CASSPPAGRDTQYF.

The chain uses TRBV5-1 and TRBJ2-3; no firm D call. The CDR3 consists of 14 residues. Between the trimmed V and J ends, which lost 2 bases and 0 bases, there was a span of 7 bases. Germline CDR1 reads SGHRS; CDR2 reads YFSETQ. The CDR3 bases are TGCGCCAGCAGCTTCCAGCCAAGCACAGATACGCAGTATTTT. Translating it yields CASSFQPSTDTQYF.

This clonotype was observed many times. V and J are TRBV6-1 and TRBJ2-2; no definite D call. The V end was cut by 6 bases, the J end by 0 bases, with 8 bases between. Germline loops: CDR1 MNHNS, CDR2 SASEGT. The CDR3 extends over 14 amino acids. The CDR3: CASSQRANTGELFF. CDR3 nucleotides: TGTGCCAGCAGCCAGCGAGCGAACACCGGGGAGCTGTTTTTT.

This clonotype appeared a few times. The CDR3 nucleotides read TGTGCTAGTGGTAAGGAAAGCAATCAGCCCCAGCATTTT. Encoded protein: CASGKESNQPQHF. The chain couples TRBV12-5 to TRBJ1-5, with D uncertain. The CDR3 totals 13 residues. Germline V CDR1 and CDR2: LGHNT, FRNRAP. The V and J ends lost 5 bases and 1 base respectively, with 6 bases between them.